These 7 T cell receptor beta chains share one sample of origin, sequenced in a study of regulatory T cells in long-lasting Graves disease. The time point: newly diagnosed GD, antithyroid drugs for less than 3 months. RNA isolated from PBMCs was used to make the TCR library. For TCR beta, libraries came from iRepertoire HTBI primers and Arm-PCR of CDR3 regions. TCRdb reprocessed the multiplex PCR reads via MiXCR and lists one record per CDR3 protein. The sample holds about 420,000 distinct CDR3 sequences, about 17% seen once. The same data also went into a second study, on T cells in Graves' hyperthyroidism and ophthalmopathy.

Here the sequenced sample was peripheral blood mononuclear cells (PBMCs), taken at new diagnosis, from a patient treated with antithyroid drugs. These receptors came from a woman aged 18-29 years with Graves disease.

The CDR3 nucleotides are TGTGCCAGCAGTTTGATGACAGGGGCAGAGACCCAGTACTTC. As protein: CASSLMTGAETQYF. This chain joins TRBV28 and TRBJ2-5; 8 bases align to TRBD1. V shed 3 bases and J 4 bases; nucleotides not matched to a gene: 4. Per the germline V gene, CDR1 is MDHEN and CDR2 is SYDVKM. The CDR3 sequence is 14 residues long.

This clonotype was seen more than once but under ten times. The chain joins TRBV15 to TRBJ2-5; no clear D gene. CDR1 LNHNV and CDR2 YYDKDF come from the germline V gene (reference sequence). The CDR3 contains 12 residues. The ends were cut back, 8 bases at V and 5 bases at J, with 12 bases in the middle. This CDR3 reads CATALARETQYF. CDR3 DNA sequence: TGTGCCACCGCCCTGGCTCGGGAGACCCAGTACTTC.

This clonotype was seen at least ten times. This chain uses TRBV11-1 with TRBJ2-7; D gene unclear. V was shortened by 1 base and J by 4 bases, with 8 bases between the two germline ends. CDR1 and CDR2 from the germline V gene are SGHAT and FQDESV (reference sequence). The CDR3 sequence is 13 residues long. CDR3 in amino acids: CASSLGSLYEQYF. The CDR3 DNA follows: TGTGCCAGCAGCTTAGGCTCTCTTTACGAGCAGTACTTC.

The table lists this clonotype with many counts. The genes are TRBV7-3 and TRBJ2-3; 7 nucleotides agree with TRBD2. The CDR3 runs 15 residues. The germline V gene encodes CDR1 SGHTA and CDR2 FQGTGA. With 5 bases clipped from V and 0 bases from J, the junction kept 5 bases outside the gene matches. The CDR3 nucleotides read TGTGCCAGCAGCCCTGGGGGGGGGAGCACAGATACGCAGTATTTT. Amino acid sequence: CASSPGGGSTDTQYF.

This clonotype was counted at least ten times. This sequence joins TRBV28 and TRBJ2-7; 9 nucleotides agree with TRBD1. The CDR3 contains 14 residues. V trimming: 8 bases; J trimming: 2 bases; junction bases outside the gene matches: 7. Germline loops: CDR1 MDHEN, CDR2 SYDVKM. CDR3 sequence: CASRRGQGPYEQYF. As DNA, the CDR3 is TGTGCCAGCCGCCGAGGACAGGGGCCCTACGAGCAGTACTTC.

DNA of the CDR3: TGTGCCAGCAGTTCCCGAGGAGCGGGAACGGGAGAGACCCAGTACTTC. Its protein product is CASSSRGAGTGETQYF. V usage is TRBV6-5 and J usage is TRBJ2-5, with 7 bases identical to TRBD2. After removal of 4 bases from V and 4 bases from J, the junction contained 12 bases not matched to a gene. This CDR3 comprises 16 residues. Germline CDR1 and CDR2: MNHEY and SVGAGI.

At least ten counts were recorded for this clonotype. The chain joins TRBV11-2 to TRBJ2-3, with D perhaps assigned TRBD1 or TRBD2 (6 bases each). This CDR3 has 16 amino acids. V shed 1 base and J shed 1 base, with 12 bases lying between them. Germline V gene lookup returns CDR1 SGHAT and CDR2 FQNNGV. In DNA form, the CDR3 reads TGTGCCAGCAGCTTAGGGGGGGCAGGGGGCACAGATACGCAGTATTTT. This codes for CASSLGGAGGTDTQYF. The whole variable domain, remainder taken from reference TRBV11-2 and TRBJ2-3, is EAGVAQSPRYKIIEKRQSVAFWCNPISGHATLYWYQQILGQGPKLLIQFQNNGVVDDSQLPKDRFSAERLKGVDSTLKIQPAKLEDSAVYLCASSLGGAGGTDTQYFGPGTRLTVL.